The 25 T cell receptor beta chains below come from one sample, sequenced in a study of blood T cell repertoires in COVID-19. Sequencing used immunoSEQ multiplex PCR; TCRdb keeps in-frame clones, though not all of them. The sample contains 130,000 or so clones, 70% to 85% of which appear only once. The sample consisted of PBMCs or T cells enriched from blood (not recorded which). The receptors here all came from a man aged 45-65 years who had recovered from COVID-19.

The chain is built from TRBV11-2 and TRBJ1-4; the match to TRBD1 covers 10 bases. Germline lookup yields CDR1 SGHAT and CDR2 FQNNGV. This CDR3 region has 15 residues. V lost 4 bases and J lost 7; bases outside the gene matches: 6. DNA for the CDR3: TGTGCCAGCAGCTCGCCCGGGACAGGGGCTGAAAAACTGTTTTTT. Its protein product is CASSSPGTGAEKLFF.

The chain has TRBV30 and TRBJ1-2, with D unresolved. From germline, CDR1 is GTSNPN and CDR2 SVGIG (reference sequence). V was clipped by 2 bases and J by 2 bases, with 6 bases between them. The CDR3 is made up of 12 amino acids. The CDR3 DNA follows: TGTGCCTGGAGTATTCAAAACTATGGCTACACCTTC. It yields the protein CAWSIQNYGYTF.

In this sample, this clone turned up once. The chain joins TRBV4-2 to TRBJ2-3, with 7 bases that match TRBD2. V lost 0 bases and J lost 5; bases outside the gene matches: 14. The germline V gene encodes CDR1 LGHNA and CDR2 YNFKEQ. The CDR3 is made up of 18 amino acids. The CDR3 region has the DNA TGTGCCAGCAGCCAAGATCGAAGCGGGGACCCCGCACGAGATACGCAGTATTTT. It specifies CASSQDRSGDPARDTQYF.

The V and J genes are TRBV30 and TRBJ1-4; the match to TRBD1 covers 10 bases. The junction had 6 bases not matched to a gene; V was cut back by 3 bases and J by 8 bases. This CDR3 region has 14 residues. The germline gives CDR1 GTSNPN, CDR2 SVGIG (reference sequence). The CDR3 DNA reads as TGTGCCTGGAGCTCAGACAGGGGGCGGGAAAAACTGTTTTTT. This translates into CAWSSDRGREKLFF.

CDR3: CASSYSQRQGDGYTF. In DNA, the CDR3 is TGTGCCAGCAGTTACTCCCAAAGACAGGGCGACGGCTACACCTTC. This chain uses TRBV6-2 or TRBV6-3 with TRBJ1-2, with TRBD1 matching over 7 bases. The CDR3 sequence is 15 residues long. The junction had 9 bases not matched to a gene; V was cut back by 0 bases and J by 8 bases. Germline V gives CDR1 MNHEY, CDR2 SVGEGT.

The V and J genes are TRBV2 and TRBJ1-4; a weak D match, TRBD1 (5 bases). The CDR3 has 14 residues. Germline assignment: CDR1 SNHLY and CDR2 FYNNEI. Trimming stripped 1 base from V and 5 bases from J, with 8 bases between. CDR3 sequence reads: CASSEGQLNEKLFF. CDR3 nucleotides: TGTGCCAGCAGTGAAGGACAGTTAAATGAAAAACTGTTTTTT.

The V call is TRBV12-3 or TRBV12-4, the J call TRBJ1-1; D might be TRBD1 (6 bases). This CDR3 has 12 residues. Trimming shortened V by 5 bases and J by 4 bases, and 8 bases separated the two germline ends. In nucleotides, the CDR3 is TGTGCCAGCAGTGGACAGTCCACTGAAGCTTTCTTT. This translates into CASSGQSTEAFF.

This rearrangement joins TRBV7-2 to TRBJ2-7; D perhaps matches TRBD1 (5 bases). This CDR3 comprises 14 residues. V was pared by 5 bases and J by 5 bases, with 16 bases between. Germline loops: CDR1 SGHTA, CDR2 FQGNSA. The CDR3 nucleotides read TGTGCCAGCAGCCTTCTCGGGCAGGGCGACGAGCAGTACTTC. Residues: CASSLLGQGDEQYF.

The chain combines TRBV11-1 with TRBJ2-1, with a possible D match to TRBD2 (5 bases). The CDR3 is 16 residues long. V shed 0 bases and J shed 0 bases, with 9 bases lying between them. CDR1 SGHAT and CDR2 FQDESV come from the germline V gene (reference sequence). In DNA, the CDR3 is TGTGCCAGCAGCTTAGCGAGGGCCAACTCCTACAATGAGCAGTTCTTC. Amino acid sequence: CASSLARANSYNEQFF.

This clone was recorded a few times. The V and J genes are TRBV19 and TRBJ1-2; D remains unclear. CDR1 is LNHDA, CDR2 SQIVND, per germline (reference sequence). This CDR3 is 15 amino acids long. The ends were cut back, 7 bases at V and 5 bases at J, with 20 bases in the middle. The CDR3 DNA follows: TGTGCCAGTAAGGCGGCGGGTCAGACTGTATATGGCTACACCTTC. Its translation: CASKAAGQTVYGYTF.

This chain uses TRBV28 with TRBJ2-5, with D tentatively TRBD2 (5 bases). The CDR3 is made up of 14 amino acids. V was pared by 4 bases and J by 2 bases, with 11 bases between. Germline CDR1 reads MDHEN; CDR2 reads SYDVKM. The CDR3: CASSSRTPQETQYF. The DNA for the CDR3 is TGTGCCAGCAGTTCTCGGACTCCGCAAGAGACCCAGTACTTC.

The V call is TRBV2, the J call TRBJ1-5, with D possibly being TRBD1 (6 bases). The CDR3 is made up of 16 amino acids. CDR1 and CDR2 from the germline V gene are SNHLY and FYNNEI. Between the trimmed V and J ends, which lost 6 bases and 2 bases, there was a span of 17 bases. The DNA for the CDR3 is TGTGCCAGCAGAAGTAACGGACAGATGGGCAATCAGCCCCAGCATTTT. It translates to CASRSNGQMGNQPQHF.

The gene calls are TRBV10-2 and TRBJ1-6; D might be TRBD1 (5 bases). CDR3 size: 13 residues. V lost 5 bases, J lost 7 bases, and 9 bases lay in between. Germline V gene data show CDR1 as WSHSY and CDR2 as SAAADI. CDR3 region: CASSQGGNSPLHF. CDR3 nucleotides: TGCGCCAGCAGTCAGGGTGGGAATTCACCCCTCCACTTT.

The chain carries TRBV12-5 and TRBJ2-2; 13 nucleotides match TRBD2. CDR3 length equals 16 residues. Germline CDR1 is LGHNT and CDR2 is FRNRAP. V dropped 7 bases and J dropped 6; count of bases not matched to a gene: 8. The CDR3 reads CASAPTSGGAAGELFF. CDR3 nucleotides: TGTGCTAGTGCTCCCACTAGCGGGGGGGCCGCCGGGGAGCTGTTTTTT.

This clone is medium-sized by share. The rearrangement joins TRBV9 to TRBJ2-1, with D possibly TRBD2 on 7 matching bases. The length of the CDR3 is 14 residues. V lost 3 bases and J lost 8, with 15 bases in between. CDR1 and CDR2 (germline): SGDLS, YYNGEE. CDR3 coding DNA: TGTGCCAGCAGCGCTGGGGGGGCCTGGCATGAGCAGTTCTTC. Translating gives CASSAGGAWHEQFF.

V usage is TRBV27 and J usage is TRBJ1-5, with TRBD1 identical over 9 bases. Germline V gives CDR1 MNHEY, CDR2 SMNVEV (reference sequence). The V segment lost 7 bases and the J segment 9 bases; nucleotides outside the gene matches: 13. The CDR3 is 15 residues long. The CDR3 protein is CASTLLRDRVWPQHF. The CDR3 DNA follows: TGTGCCAGCACCCTACTCCGGGACAGGGTATGGCCCCAGCATTTT.

V gene TRBV18 combines with J gene TRBJ1-2; D may be TRBD1 (5 bases). V shed 2 bases and J shed 4 bases, with 14 bases lying between them. CDR1 and CDR2 from the germline V gene are KGHSH and LQKENI. This CDR3 has 15 amino acids. The chain's CDR3 is CASSPKGEGLYGYTF. The CDR3 nucleotides are TGTGCCAGCTCACCAAAAGGGGAAGGCCTCTATGGCTACACCTTC.

For the CDR3, the DNA is TGCGCCAGCAGCTTGGGGCCGGGACAGGGCTATTCACCCCTCCACTTT. It is translated as CASSLGPGQGYSPLHF. The genes are TRBV5-1 and TRBJ1-6; 9 bases agree with TRBD1. Trimming removed 0 bases from V and 8 bases from J; junction bases left unmatched: 6. In germline, CDR1 is SGHRS, CDR2 YFSETQ. CDR3 length: 16 amino acids.

The V and J genes are TRBV6-2 or TRBV6-3 and TRBJ2-3; 8 bases line up with TRBD1. Per germline, CDR1 MNHEY and CDR2 SVGEGT. The CDR3 covers 17 residues. The J segment lost 1 base and the V segment lost 0 bases, leaving 6 bases of the junction unmatched. The CDR3 DNA follows: TGTGCCAGCAGTTACTCGAGCCGGGACAGGCGCACAGATACGCAGTATTTT. Translating gives CASSYSSRDRRTDTQYF.

This chain connects TRBV6-5 to TRBJ1-2; TRBD1 matches 11 bases. Per germline, CDR1 MNHEY and CDR2 SVGAGI. V was pared by 2 bases and J by 4 bases, with 0 bases of the junction left unmatched. The CDR3 is 14 residues long. CDR3 sequence: CASSYGQGAYGYTF. The CDR3 region has the DNA TGTGCCAGCAGTTACGGACAGGGGGCCTATGGCTACACCTTC.

V and J are TRBV7-9 and TRBJ2-7, with D perhaps matching TRBD1 (5 bases). Germline-derived CDR1 and CDR2 are SEHNR and FQNEAQ (reference sequence). This CDR3 has 15 amino acids. V lost 1 base to trimming and J lost 1 base, with 11 bases between them. CDR3 DNA sequence: TGTGCCAGCAGCTTAGGAAGACAGATTTCCTACGAGCAGTACTTC. It specifies CASSLGRQISYEQYF.

This chain uses TRBV7-9 with TRBJ2-3, with TRBD1 as a possible D gene (6 bases). Germline V gene data show CDR1 as SEHNR and CDR2 as FQNEAQ (reference sequence). CDR3 length: 17 residues. V lost 5 bases and J 7 bases, leaving 25 bases between the germline ends. CDR3 sequence (DNA): TGTGCCAGCAGCCCGACGACGACAGGTATCTGGCAATATACGCAGTATTTT. Translated, it gives CASSPTTTGIWQYTQYF. Based on the CDR3 plus reference TRBV7-9 and TRBJ2-3, the full variable domain is DTGVSQNPRHKITKRGQNVTFRCDPISEHNRLYWYRQTLGQGPEFLTYFQNEAQLEKSRLLSDRFSAERPKGSFSTLEIQRTEQGDSAMYLCASSPTTTGIWQYTQYFGPGTRLTVL.

The chain couples TRBV19 to TRBJ1-2; 7 nucleotides line up with TRBD1. J gave up 6 bases and V 6 bases, and 7 bases lay outside the gene matches. The germline V gene has CDR1 LNHDA and CDR2 SQIVND (reference sequence). The CDR3 loop spans 13 amino acids. In nucleotides, the CDR3 is TGTGCCAGTAGACGGGACAGCGGACATGGCTACACCTTC. Amino acid sequence: CASRRDSGHGYTF.

CDR3 amino acids: CASSLRRDRAAGAQYF. CDR3 nucleotides: TGTGCCAGCAGTTTGCGAAGGGACAGGGCGGCAGGGGCCCAGTACTTC. The chain combines TRBV6-5 with TRBJ2-5; 9 nucleotides agree with TRBD1. With V trimmed by 4 bases and J by 9 bases, 15 bases remained unmatched. The CDR3 has 16 residues. The germline V gene encodes CDR1 MNHEY and CDR2 SVGAGI.

The gene calls are TRBV7-2 and TRBJ1-5; D gene ambiguous. From germline, CDR1 is SGHTA and CDR2 FQGNSA. CDR3 length equals 13 residues. The V gene lost 0 bases and the J gene lost 3 bases, with 3 bases spanning the gap. CDR3: CASSLANNQPQHF. The CDR3, as DNA: TGTGCCAGCAGCTTAGCTAACAATCAGCCCCAGCATTTT.